One sample yielded the 12 T cell receptor beta chains listed below, sequenced in a study of blood T cell repertoires in COVID-19. Clones were read by immunoSEQ multiplex PCR, and TCRdb kept only the in-frame ones, dropping some. This table has around 55,000 clones, roughly 85% appearing once. The sample comprised peripheral blood. These receptors were collected from a human donor in a cohort sampled during active COVID-19.

The genes are TRBV7-3 and TRBJ2-2; no firm D call. Germline V CDR1 and CDR2: SGHTA, FQGTGA. The CDR3 contains 11 residues. The germline V and J ends were trimmed by 6 bases and 7 bases, with 6 bases remaining between them. The CDR3 loop reads CASSPGGELFF. The CDR3, as DNA: TGTGCCAGCAGTCCCGGCGGGGAGCTGTTTTTT.

The CDR3, as DNA: TGCGCCAGCAGCCAAGATCGGGGACTAGCGGATAACGAGCAGTACTTC. Its translation is CASSQDRGLADNEQYF. V usage is TRBV4-1 and J usage is TRBJ2-7, with TRBD2 identical over 11 bases. This CDR3 has 16 residues. V lost 0 bases, J lost 5 bases, and 6 bases stayed unmatched. Germline V gene sequence: CDR1 MGHRA, CDR2 YSYEKL.

The genes are TRBV18 and TRBJ2-1, with TRBD2 as a possible D gene (6 bases). The germline gives CDR1 KGHSH, CDR2 LQKENI. The CDR3 spans 16 residues. V was clipped by 3 bases and J by 2 bases, with 14 bases between them. The DNA of the CDR3 is TGTGCCAGCTCACCCTCCGGAGGGCTGGCCTACAATGAGCAGTTCTTC. Its protein product is CASSPSGGLAYNEQFF.

This clone was recorded only once. This sequence joins TRBV27 and TRBJ1-5; D remains ambiguous. Germline V lookup: CDR1 MNHEY, CDR2 SMNVEV (reference sequence). CDR3 length equals 15 residues. V lost 0 bases to trimming and J lost 0 bases, with 6 bases between them. CDR3 DNA sequence: TGTGCCAGCAGTTTATCCACAAATAGCAATCAGCCCCAGCATTTT. It is translated as CASSLSTNSNQPQHF.

The J gene is TRBJ2-1, the V gene TRBV29-1; 11 bases match TRBD2. This CDR3 is 17 amino acids long. Germline CDR1 and CDR2: SQVTM and ANQGSEA. Unmatched junction bases numbered 10, after V lost 2 bases and J lost 4 bases. The CDR3: CSVETGTGTSGYNEQFF. In DNA form, the CDR3 reads TGCAGCGTTGAAACCGGCACCGGGACTAGCGGTTACAATGAGCAGTTCTTC.

In its sample, this clone was seen a few times. The chain employs TRBV5-8 and TRBJ2-5; D might be TRBD1 (5 bases). CDR1 is SGHTS, CDR2 YDEGEE, per germline. This CDR3 is 16 amino acids long. V was pared by 2 bases and J by 4 bases, with 18 bases between. The CDR3 here is CASSLATSVGRETQYF. Here the CDR3 DNA reads TGTGCCAGCAGCTTAGCTACATCGGTGGGGCGAGAGACCCAGTACTTC.

The V call is TRBV10-3, the J call TRBJ2-1, with D possibly TRBD2 on 6 matching bases. Between the trimmed V and J ends, which lost 8 bases and 3 bases, there was a span of 17 bases. Germline V gene lookup returns CDR1 ENHRY and CDR2 SYGVKD. The CDR3 totals 15 residues. CDR3 DNA sequence: TGTGCCATCGCCCGAGGCGGGGACCACTACAATGAGCAGTTCTTC. This gives the protein CAIARGGDHYNEQFF.

Only a few counts were recorded for this clone. This chain links TRBV28 with TRBJ2-1; 9 bases are shared with TRBD1. Looked up from germline, CDR1 is MDHEN and CDR2 is SYDVKM. The trim removed 6 bases at V and 7 bases at J, leaving 16 bases unmatched. The CDR3 loop spans 17 amino acids. Here the CDR3 reads CASRPDRGTGGWNEQFF. The CDR3 region has the DNA TGTGCCAGCAGACCCGACAGGGGGACCGGGGGGTGGAATGAGCAGTTCTTC.

The chain couples TRBV4-1 to TRBJ2-6; no definite D call. Germline-derived CDR1 and CDR2 are MGHRA and YSYEKL. V gave up 2 bases and J gave up 4 bases, with 12 bases separating them. The length of the CDR3 is 16 residues. The CDR3 here is CASSQPYTQGANVLTF. The CDR3 DNA sequence: TGCGCCAGCAGCCAACCATACACCCAGGGGGCCAACGTCCTGACTTTC.

This chain connects TRBV7-8 to TRBJ1-4; D is unclear. Germline assignment: CDR1 SGHVS and CDR2 FQNEAQ. V was pared by 5 bases and J by 8 bases, with 9 bases between. This CDR3 has 12 amino acids. The CDR3 here is CASSSHLEKLFF. The CDR3 nucleotides are TGTGCCAGCAGCAGCCATCTAGAAAAACTGTTTTTT.

The chain employs TRBV6-6 and TRBJ2-7; the match to TRBD1 covers 8 bases. Looked up from germline, CDR1 is MNHNY and CDR2 is SVGAGI (reference sequence). With V trimmed by 2 bases and J by 6 bases, 9 bases remained unmatched. The CDR3 runs 15 residues. The CDR3 loop reads CASSYMVQGVGEQYF. CDR3 nucleotide sequence: TGTGCCAGCAGTTACATGGTACAGGGGGTGGGCGAGCAGTACTTC.

This clone was seen only once. The CDR3 here is CASGPPGTGGSTQYF. DNA for the CDR3: TGTGCTAGTGGTCCCCCCGGGACAGGGGGCAGTACGCAGTATTTT. The rearrangement links TRBV12-5 to TRBJ2-3; 12 nucleotides agree with TRBD1. The CDR3 length is 15 residues. Germline V lookup: CDR1 LGHNT, CDR2 FRNRAP. Unmatched junction bases numbered 8, after V lost 5 bases and J lost 8 bases.